This TCR beta chain was documented in a study of cytomegalovirus exposure and HLA in healthy donors. The study, taken as a whole, reports: A previous analysis found most TCR beta V segments productive roughly 87% or roughly 30% of the time. No immune exposure information besides CMV serostatus was available. Later work found most CMV-associated TCR beta chains apparently HLA-restricted.

In regard to this clone: Antigen specificity is unknown.

PCR was performed using 60 Vbeta and 13 Jbeta primers. How the authors handled the data: In a later analysis, tens of millions of unique TCR beta chains included roughly 11 million shared by two or more donors. The repertoire was sequenced with immunoSEQ multiplex PCR; TCRdb's copy has only in-frame clones and lacks some. Clonal size and the V and J genes are those of that table, whereas D and trimming came from the DNA. The sample lists 150,000 to 200,000 clones; roughly 85% were seen once. Between the trimmed V and J ends, which lost 4 bases and 4 bases, there was a span of 14 bases. The germline V gene has CDR1 MNHNY and CDR2 SVGAGI (reference sequence). CDR3 length: 15 amino acids.

The sequencing input was PBMCs. The source of this sequence is a man aged 50 or older in good health and CMV-seropositive. The chain has TRBV6-6 and TRBJ2-1, with TRBD2 as a possible D gene (7 bases). This CDR3 reads CASSFAGAGYNEQFF. In nucleotides, the CDR3 is TGTGCCAGCAGTTTTGCGGGGGCCGGTTACAATGAGCAGTTCTTC.